The 30 T cell receptor beta chains below all came from one sample that was sequenced in a study of post-analysis software for immune sequencing data. General study findings and limits: TRBV5-6, TRBV5-1 and TRBV20-1 were among a few TRBV segments more frequent in patients than controls.

Incorporated into the TCR beta cDNA libraries were unique molecular identifiers, which served to reduce PCR and sequencing biases. TCRdb processed the PCR reads anew with MiXCR; each CDR3 protein has one entry. The sample records almost 700,000 distinct CDR3 sequences, around 60% being singletons. No antigen has been assigned to these receptors. What was sequenced was blood. These TCRs come from a girl aged 2 to 10 with multiple sclerosis.

In its sample, this clonotype was seen once. The rearrangement links TRBV5-1 to TRBJ2-5, with 10 bases lining up with TRBD2. Germline assignment: CDR1 SGHRS and CDR2 YFSETQ. Trimming at V came to 3 bases and at J to 7 bases, leaving 9 bases not matched to a gene. The CDR3 length is 15 residues. CDR3 sequence (DNA): TGCGCCAGCAGCTCTACTAGCGGGATAGGAGGGACCCAGTACTTC. Its translation is CASSSTSGIGGTQYF.

This clonotype was picked up a small number of times. This chain uses TRBV25-1 with TRBJ2-1; a possible D gene is TRBD2 (6 bases). Trimming took 9 bases from V and 9 from J, leaving 21 bases between them. Germline lookup yields CDR1 MGHDK and CDR2 SYGVNS. The CDR3 consists of 14 residues. CDR3 loop: CASGTRGKVREQFF. CDR3 nucleotide sequence: TGTGCCAGTGGGACTCGGGGTAAGGTTCGTGAGCAGTTCTTC.

The chain employs TRBV29-1 and TRBJ2-1, with TRBD1 matching over 9 bases. This CDR3 spans 14 amino acids. Germline V CDR1 and CDR2: SQVTM, ANQGSEA. CDR3 amino acids: CTCSGTGSSYEQFF. The CDR3 nucleotides are TGCACCTGCTCCGGGACAGGGAGCTCCTACGAGCAGTTCTTC.

V usage is TRBV20-1 and J usage is TRBJ2-3, with TRBD2 as a possible D gene (6 bases). This CDR3 comprises 16 residues. The V end lost 7 bases, the J end lost 2 bases, and 22 bases lay between the germline ends. Germline V CDR1 and CDR2: DFQATT, SNEGSKA (reference sequence). The CDR3 sequence is CSVQPNLSGYTDTQYF. In DNA form, the CDR3 reads TGCAGTGTCCAACCTAACCTTAGCGGCTACACAGATACGCAGTATTTT.

This clonotype was seen more than once but under ten times. The V and J genes are TRBV20-1 and TRBJ2-1, with a possible D match to TRBD2 (5 bases). The length of the CDR3 is 15 residues. The V gene lost 4 bases and the J gene lost 7 bases, with 20 bases spanning the gap. From germline, CDR1 is DFQATT and CDR2 SNEGSKA (reference sequence). The CDR3 loop is CSAMYFGSAGNEQFF. The CDR3 region has the DNA TGCAGTGCTATGTACTTTGGGTCCGCGGGTAATGAGCAGTTCTTC.

The CDR3 DNA is TGCGCCAGCAGCCAGGGGACGGCAGATACGCAGTATTTT. Translating gives CASSQGTADTQYF. This sequence joins TRBV4-3 and TRBJ2-3; D is possibly TRBD1 or TRBD2 (5 bases each). Germline CDR1 is LGHNA and CDR2 is YSLEER. Trimming took off 3 bases at V and 4 bases at J, with 8 bases between the two ends. This CDR3 has 13 residues.

This clonotype was counted a few times. The rearrangement links TRBV6-2 or TRBV6-3 to TRBJ2-1, with 13 bases lining up with TRBD2. This CDR3 is built from 16 residues. Germline values: CDR1 MNHEY, CDR2 SVGEGT. V shed 8 bases, J shed 5 bases, and the junction held 9 bases outside the gene matches. The DNA for the CDR3 is TGTGCCAGCCTAACCCTGGGACTAGCGGGGCACAATGAGCAGTTCTTC. It is translated as CASLTLGLAGHNEQFF.

This clonotype has just a few counts. CDR3 in amino acids: CASSERQGYGYTF. The DNA for the CDR3 is TGTGCCAGCAGTGAAAGACAGGGCTATGGCTACACCTTC. This chain connects TRBV25-1 to TRBJ1-2; TRBD1 matches at 7 bases. Trimming cost V 2 bases and J 4 bases; bases outside gene matches: 1. The length of the CDR3 is 13 residues. Germline V CDR1 and CDR2: MGHDK, SYGVNS.

In this sample, this clonotype turned up a few times. The chain has TRBV6-6 and TRBJ1-6; D remains unclear. V lost 4 bases and J lost 6, with 4 bases in between. The CDR3 is 12 amino acids. CDR1 is MNHNY, CDR2 SVGAGI, per germline (reference sequence). This chain's CDR3 is CASSSSNSPLHF. DNA for the CDR3: TGTGCCAGCAGTTCATCTAATTCACCCCTCCACTTT.

J is TRBJ2-4 and V is TRBV5-1, with D possibly TRBD1 on 6 matching bases. The CDR3 runs to 15 residues. CDR1 and CDR2 from the germline V gene are SGHRS and YFSETQ. Trimming shortened V by 0 bases and J by 3 bases, and 10 bases separated the two germline ends. Here the CDR3 DNA reads TGCGCCAGCAGCTTGGCCGAGGGGGACAAAAACATTCAGTACTTC. As protein: CASSLAEGDKNIQYF.

V gene TRBV6-6 combines with J gene TRBJ2-5; D remains ambiguous. The V gene lost 7 bases and the J gene lost 0 bases, with 15 bases spanning the gap. CDR1 is MNHNY, CDR2 SVGAGI, per germline (reference sequence). The CDR3 sequence is 15 residues long. The CDR3 here is CASTDFLGYQETQYF. The DNA for the CDR3 is TGTGCCAGCACCGACTTCCTGGGCTACCAAGAGACCCAGTACTTC.

V usage is TRBV6-2 or TRBV6-3 and J usage is TRBJ2-3, with TRBD1 matching over 8 bases. The V gene's germline CDR1 is MNHEY and CDR2 SVGEGT. The CDR3 extends over 16 amino acids. V lost 6 bases to trimming and J lost 4 bases; unmatched junction nucleotides: 12. The CDR3 DNA reads TGTGCCAGCAGGCCCTTGACAGGGGACGAGGCAGATACGCAGTATTTT. The encoded protein is CASRPLTGDEADTQYF.

This clonotype was detected only once. The chain links TRBV11-2 to TRBJ2-1; TRBD1 is a possible D gene (6 bases). CDR3 length: 13 amino acids. Germline V gene sequence: CDR1 SGHAT, CDR2 FQNNGV. With 5 bases removed from V and 11 bases from J, the gap between germline ends came to 16 bases. The CDR3 reads CASSRDRTEKQFF. The CDR3 region has the DNA TGTGCCAGCAGCCGAGACAGGACCGAGAAGCAGTTCTTC.

The V and J genes are TRBV5-6 and TRBJ2-7, with D possibly TRBD2 on 6 matching bases. Per germline, CDR1 SGHDT and CDR2 YYEEEE. This CDR3 comprises 13 residues. Between the trimmed V and J ends, which lost 6 bases and 0 bases, there was a span of 10 bases. This CDR3 is CASNLANSYEQYF. The CDR3, as DNA: TGTGCCAGCAACCTAGCGAACTCCTACGAGCAGTACTTC.

J is TRBJ2-4 and V is TRBV27; no definite D call. The J call may be in error: the DNA end matches TRBJ2-5 better. This CDR3 comprises 8 residues. Germline V gene data show CDR1 as MNHEY and CDR2 as SMNVEV (reference sequence). This chain's CDR3 is CSRKTQYF. Written as DNA, the CDR3 is TGTTCGCGGAAGACCCAGTACTTC.

To note about this clonotype: At one end, the junction sequence differs from germline, possibly due to a read error. The chain couples TRBV6-6 to TRBJ2-1; D gene ambiguous. There are 16 residues in the CDR3. The V gene's germline CDR1 is MNHNY and CDR2 SVGAGI (reference sequence). CDR3: CACSASLLISYNEQFF. CDR3 DNA sequence: TGTGCCTGCAGTGCCTCTTTGCTGATCTCCTACAATGAGCAGTTCTTC.

This clonotype was observed a handful of times. The chain joins TRBV20-1 to TRBJ2-7; D gene ambiguous. This CDR3 has 14 amino acids. V gave up 0 bases and J gave up 1 base, with 10 bases separating them. Germline assignment: CDR1 DFQATT and CDR2 SNEGSKA (reference sequence). The CDR3: CSARDRASSYEQYF. The DNA for the CDR3 is TGCAGTGCTAGAGATAGGGCTAGTTCCTACGAGCAGTACTTC.

The chain recombines TRBV6-1 with TRBJ2-1; 8 nucleotides match TRBD2. The junction had 6 bases not matched to a gene; V was cut back by 5 bases and J by 0 bases. CDR3 size: 16 residues. In germline, CDR1 is MNHNS, CDR2 SASEGT. The CDR3 bases are TGTGCCAGCAGTCCCGCCGGGACTAGCTCCTACAATGAGCAGTTCTTC. Its translation: CASSPAGTSSYNEQFF.

This clonotype was recorded a few times. The chain recombines TRBV10-3 with TRBJ2-3, with D perhaps TRBD2 (6 bases). Germline V gene lookup returns CDR1 ENHRY and CDR2 SYGVKD. The CDR3 length is 15 residues. The V end lost 0 bases, the J end lost 1 base, and 8 bases lay between the germline ends. CDR3 loop: CAISESSGGTDTQYF. As DNA, the CDR3 is TGTGCCATCAGTGAGTCTAGCGGAGGCACAGATACGCAGTATTTT.

The chain is built from TRBV10-2 and TRBJ2-1, with 13 nucleotides matching TRBD2. Germline V gene data show CDR1 as WSHSY and CDR2 as SAAADI. The V and J ends lost 4 bases and 5 bases, in that order; junction bases with no gene match: 11. This CDR3 is 18 amino acids long. This CDR3 reads CASSVRTSGGSTDNEQFF. The CDR3 nucleotides are TGCGCCAGCAGTGTTCGGACTAGCGGGGGCTCTACGGACAATGAGCAGTTCTTC.

This clonotype was counted a few times. The V call is TRBV10-3, the J call TRBJ2-7; no clear D gene. CDR1 and CDR2 (germline): ENHRY, SYGVKD. CDR3 size: 13 residues. V was clipped by 2 bases and J by 3 bases, with 8 bases between them. The CDR3 nucleotides read TGTGCCATCAGTGAGGGTATGTTCTACGAGCAGTACTTC. Amino acid sequence: CAISEGMFYEQYF.

The rearrangement uses TRBV25-1 and TRBJ2-1; either TRBD1 or TRBD2 may fit D (5 bases each). The CDR3 has 15 amino acids. With 7 bases removed from V and 4 bases from J, the gap between germline ends came to 17 bases. The V gene's germline CDR1 is MGHDK and CDR2 SYGVNS. Here the CDR3 DNA reads TGTGCCAGCACCGACTCGTCCGGGGCGTACAATGAGCAGTTCTTC. Translating gives CASTDSSGAYNEQFF.

The rearrangement links TRBV7-9 to TRBJ2-5; the match to TRBD1 covers 7 bases. The CDR3 contains 14 residues. The J segment lost 5 bases and the V segment lost 5 bases, leaving 8 bases of the junction unmatched. From germline, CDR1 is SEHNR and CDR2 FQNEAQ (reference sequence). Here the CDR3 DNA reads TGTGCCAGCAGCGCACCGACAGGGACGGAGACCCAGTACTTC. It translates to CASSAPTGTETQYF.

This clonotype was counted at least ten times. The chain couples TRBV3-1 to TRBJ2-3; the D is unclear. Germline lookup yields CDR1 LGHDT and CDR2 YNNKEL (reference sequence). Trimming removed 0 bases at V and 4 bases at J, with 2 bases between. The length of the CDR3 is 12 residues. DNA of the CDR3: TGTGCCAGCAGCCAAGACCCAGATACGCAGTATTTT. The encoded protein is CASSQDPDTQYF.

This clonotype occurred many times. The gene calls are TRBV7-2 and TRBJ1-2, with TRBD1 identical over 8 bases. Trimming removed 5 bases from V and 3 bases from J; junction bases left unmatched: 2. The length of the CDR3 is 13 residues. Looked up from germline, CDR1 is SGHTA and CDR2 is FQGNSA. The CDR3 region has the DNA TGTGCCAGCAGCCCACAGGGGGACTATGGCTACACCTTC. Translation gives CASSPQGDYGYTF.

V is TRBV29-1 and J is TRBJ1-5; a weak D match, TRBD1 (6 bases). The length of the CDR3 is 11 residues. V was cut by 5 bases and J by 7 bases, with 9 bases left in between. Germline-derived CDR1 and CDR2 are SQVTM and ANQGSEA. CDR3 protein: CSVPGQQPQHF. The CDR3 DNA reads TGCAGCGTTCCGGGACAACAGCCCCAGCATTTT. The complete variable domain, with remaining parts taken from reference TRBV29-1 and TRBJ1-5, reads SAVISQKPSRDICQRGTSLTIQCQVDSQVTMMFWYRQQPGQSLTLIATANQGSEATYESGFVIDKFPISRPNLTFSTLTVSNMSPEDSSIYLCSVPGQQPQHFGDGTRLSIL.

This chain links TRBV11-2 with TRBJ2-1; possibly TRBD1 for D (6 bases). Trimming cost V 3 bases and J 6 bases, with 12 bases left between them. The germline V gene has CDR1 SGHAT and CDR2 FQNNGV. The CDR3 has 14 amino acids. The CDR3 region has the DNA TGTGCCAGCAGCTTCATACAGGGCACCAATGAGCAGTTCTTC. It codes for CASSFIQGTNEQFF.

V usage is TRBV12-3 or TRBV12-4 and J usage is TRBJ2-4; 10 nucleotides match TRBD2. This CDR3 spans 18 amino acids. Trimming cost V 2 bases and J 0 bases; bases outside gene matches: 7. The CDR3 region is CASSLRASGGIAKNIQYF. Here the CDR3 DNA reads TGTGCCAGCAGTTTAAGGGCTAGCGGGGGTATAGCCAAAAACATTCAGTACTTC.

About this clonotype itself: A read error may account for a junction end that differs from germline. This chain connects TRBV5-1 to TRBJ2-1, with a tentative D call TRBD1 (5 bases). CDR1 SGHRS and CDR2 YFSETQ come from the germline V gene. The CDR3 has 14 amino acids. CDR3 sequence: CASSLVRGYNEQFF. The CDR3 bases are TGTGCCAGCAGCTTAGTAAGGGGTTACAATGAGCAGTTCTTC.

In this sample, this clonotype turned up a few times. CDR3 protein: CSVGGTANTEAFF. CDR3 nucleotides: TGCAGCGTTGGAGGGACAGCGAACACTGAAGCTTTCTTT. The chain combines TRBV29-1 with TRBJ1-1, with 7 bases identical to TRBD1. There are 13 residues in the CDR3. Losses at the gene ends were 4 bases for V and 1 base for J; bases not matched to a gene: 3. The V gene's germline CDR1 is SQVTM and CDR2 ANQGSEA.